This record looks at one T cell receptor beta chain sequence and its context. What it binds is unknown. Study observations and caveats: Tumor Tregs overlapped most with tumor, then blood, naive CD4+ cells.

Constant-region reverse primers amplified full-length variable regions, followed by semi-nested Nested Universal Primer A PCR. TCRdb itself ran the 5' RACE reads through MiXCR, one entry per CDR3 protein. The sample lists 55,000 to 75,000 distinct CDR3 sequences; 25% to 35% were seen once. Trimming removed 5 bases from V and 4 bases from J, with 12 bases in between. The CDR3 is 13 residues long. Germline CDR1 SGHAT, CDR2 FQNNGV. Naive CD4+ T cells were purified with Tregs depleted by CD25. This chain links TRBV11-2 with TRBJ2-7; the D gene is possibly TRBD2 (5 bases). The sequenced sample was tumor-infiltrating naive CD4+ T cells sorted from the breast tumor. The subset is: naive CD4+ T cells, CD4+CD45RA+CD25-. The receptor was derived from a female donor with breast cancer. The CDR3 loop is CASSTTRIYEQYF. CDR3 nucleotide sequence: TGTGCCAGCAGCACTACTAGGATTTACGAGCAGTACTTC.